This TCR beta chain originates from a study of memory CD4+ T cells and cytomegalovirus serostatus. Original methodology: After removing out-of-frame reads, approximately 2 million distinct TCRbeta sequences remained. Sequencing used immunoSEQ multiplex PCR; TCRdb keeps in-frame clones, though not all of them. That table gives V, J and clone size, and the DNA gave D and trimming. The sample holds some 87,000 clones, roughly 80% seen once. Per the germline V gene, CDR1 is LNHNV and CDR2 is YYDKDF (reference sequence). The CDR3 covers 12 residues. Deletions cut 5 bases from V and 8 bases from J, with 13 bases between. General study points: CD4+ memory repertoires contained about 40% of the 164 reported CMV TCRbeta sequences.

Details on this clone: The antigen remains unidentified.

Single viable CD3+CD4+CD8-CD45RO+ cells were sorted as the memory CD4+ T cells. CD4+ T cells were isolated by positive magnetic selection. This clonotype was sampled from an adult in good health and CMV-seropositive. The sample taken for sequencing was memory CD4+ T cells from blood. The chain carries TRBV15 and TRBJ2-7, with D maybe TRBD1 (6 bases). DNA of the CDR3: TGTGCCACCAGCTTATACCAGGGGCAGCAGTACTTC. Translation gives CATSLYQGQQYF. Drawing the rest from reference TRBV15 and TRBJ2-7, the complete variable domain is DAMVIQNPRYQVTQFGKPVTLSCSQTLNHNVMYWYQQKSSQAPKLLFHYYDKDFNNEADTPDNFQSRRPNTSFCFLDIRSPGLGDTAMYLCATSLYQGQQYFGPGTRLTVT.